This entry concerns a single T cell receptor (beta chain). All enrollees were roughly 18 to 90 years old and from some 24 US areas. Cohorts were assigned according to the clinical history that participants reported. The protocol was immunoSEQ multiplex PCR, while the TCRdb copy is restricted to in-frame clones and leaves out a portion. The sample has 150,000 or so clones; about 79% are singletons. Germline V lookup: CDR1 LNHNV, CDR2 YYDKDF (reference sequence). The CDR3 spans 17 residues. Trimming took 4 bases from V and 0 from J; bases not matched to a gene: 5. This specimen belongs to a study of blood T cell repertoires in COVID-19. Study as a whole: PBMCs, B-cell-depleted T cells, or T cells were the source of the cDNA or gDNA that made up the material.

V is TRBV15 and J is TRBJ1-6, with 8 bases aligning to TRBD1. This TCR derives from a man aged 50-59 years who had recovered from COVID-19. The sample comprised PBMCs or T cells enriched from blood (not recorded which). The DNA of the CDR3 is TGTGCCACCAGCACCCGGACAGGGAGCTCCTATAATTCACCCCTCCACTTT. The encoded protein is CATSTRTGSSYNSPLHF.